The rows below give T cell receptor beta chains drawn from one sample of a study of cytomegalovirus exposure and HLA in healthy donors. Sequenced by immunoSEQ multiplex PCR; TCRdb stores in-frame clones only, minus some. The data contain roughly 330,000 clones, roughly nine tenths of them seen just once; the ten biggest clones take up approximately 1.1%. What was sequenced was PBMCs. All receptors derive from a woman under 40 in good health and CMV-seropositive. CDR3s include the opening cysteine and the closing phenylalanine or tryptophan. A D gene is named only where the DNA matches it firmly. The listing skips clone size in some rows; elsewhere it reads once, few, many or a size class.

TRBJ2-5,TRBD2,TRBV5-1,NA,CASSSGLAEIFGETQYF,TGCGCCAGCAGCTCCGGACTAGCGGAAATTTTCGGGGAGACCCAGTACTTC
TRBJ2-7,NA,TRBV28,NA,CASSLGSAEQYF,TGTGCCAGCAGTTTAGGTAGTGCCGAGCAGTACTTC
TRBJ1-1,TRBD1,TRBV18,few,CASSPNSGGGEAFF,TGTGCCAGCTCACCCAACTCAGGGGGCGGTGAAGCTTTCTTT
TRBJ2-2,NA,TRBV5-4,few,CASSRGVTGELFF,TGTGCCAGCAGCCGCGGGGTGACCGGGGAGCTGTTTTTT
TRBJ1-1,TRBD1,TRBV2,few,CASSAHQGQGLMNTEAFF,TGTGCCAGCAGTGCCCATCAAGGACAGGGCCTTATGAACACTGAAGCTTTCTTT
TRBJ2-7,NA,TRBV27,once,CASSPRLSVPYEQYF,TGTGCCAGCAGTCCAAGGCTCTCTGTCCCCTACGAGCAGTACTTC
TRBJ2-7,TRBD2,TRBV5-1,NA,CASRVTSGAYEQYF,TGCGCCAGCAGGGTGACTAGCGGGGCCTACGAGCAGTACTTC
TRBJ2-7,NA,TRBV19,NA,CASSIKGGFYEQYF,TGTGCCAGTAGTATAAAGGGCGGATTCTACGAGCAGTACTTC
TRBJ2-5,NA,TRBV27,NA,CATYPGLGKTQYF,TGTGCCACCTACCCGGGGCTGGGGAAGACCCAGTACTTC
TRBJ2-2,TRBD1,TRBV7-3,NA,CASSLTTGGLGELFF,TGTGCCAGCAGCTTAACGACAGGGGGCCTCGGGGAGCTGTTTTTT
TRBJ1-1,TRBD1,TRBV5-4,NA,CASRSGQPNTEAFF,TGTGCCAGCAGGTCGGGACAGCCGAACACTGAAGCTTTCTTT
TRBJ1-2,NA,TRBV15,NA,CATSKDYGYTF,TGTGCCACCAGCAAAGACTATGGCTACACCTTC
TRBJ2-1,NA,TRBV27,once,CASSLGLVDYNEQFF,TGTGCCAGCAGCTTAGGACTGGTCGACTACAATGAGCAGTTCTTC
TRBJ2-7,NA,TRBV27,NA,CASNVRAGGSYEQYF,TGTGCCAGCAACGTCCGAGCGGGCGGCTCCTACGAGCAGTACTTC
TRBJ2-5,NA,TRBV29-1,NA,CSVEVQQETQYF,TGCAGCGTTGAAGTCCAGCAAGAGACCCAGTACTTC
TRBJ2-1,TRBD2,TRBV19,NA,CASTDLAGVRHEQFF,TGTGCCAGTACCGACCTAGCGGGAGTTCGCCATGAGCAGTTCTTC
TRBJ1-5,NA,TRBV4-3,NA,CASSPTTGLANQPQHF,TGCGCCAGCAGCCCGACGACGGGGTTGGCCAATCAGCCCCAGCATTTT
TRBJ1-4,NA,TRBV15,NA,CATSRQIASEKLFF,TGTGCCACCAGTCGACAGATAGCCAGTGAAAAACTGTTTTTT
TRBJ2-5,TRBD1,TRBV2,NA,CASRKGTASPYQETQYF,TGTGCCAGCCGTAAGGGGACAGCATCGCCTTACCAAGAGACCCAGTACTTC
TRBJ2-3,TRBD2,TRBV9,once,CASSAIAGGSTDTQYF,TGTGCCAGCAGCGCAATAGCGGGGGGGAGCACAGATACGCAGTATTTT
TRBJ2-5,NA,TRBV4-3,NA,CASSQVSPRTQETQYF,TGCGCCAGCAGCCAAGTTTCCCCCCGGACACAAGAGACCCAGTACTTC
TRBJ2-7,NA,TRBV29-1,NA,CSVEDSGASYEQYF,TGCAGCGTTGAAGATTCGGGGGCCTCCTACGAGCAGTACTTC
TRBJ1-4,NA,TRBV27,few,CASSLYRATNEKLFF,TGTGCCAGCAGTTTATACAGGGCAACTAATGAAAAACTGTTTTTT
TRBJ1-2,TRBD1,TRBV6-5,NA,CASRQDRRHGYTF,TGTGCCAGCAGACAGGACAGGCGGCATGGCTACACCTTC
TRBJ2-3,NA,TRBV4-2,once,CASSRAEAPDTQYF,TGTGCCAGCAGCCGAGCAGAGGCTCCAGATACGCAGTATTTT